The rows below give T cell receptor beta chains drawn from one sample of a study of cytomegalovirus exposure and HLA in healthy donors. Only in-frame clones appear in the TCRdb table, and some are missing; sequencing was by immunoSEQ multiplex PCR. The sample shows roughly 120,000 clones, 8.5% to 10% of them seen only once. Material for sequencing was PBMCs. These receptors came from a man aged 35-49 years in good health and CMV-seronegative. CDR3s include the opening cysteine and the closing phenylalanine or tryptophan. A D gene is named only where the DNA matches it firmly. Not all rows give a size; the values are once, few, many and, for expanded clones, a class.

V gene: TRBV7-9; D gene: NA; J gene: TRBJ1-1; clone size: NA; CDR3 protein: CASSLVSGAEAFF; CDR3 DNA: TGTGCCAGCAGCTTAGTGAGCGGGGCTGAAGCTTTCTTT
V gene: TRBV10-3; D gene: NA; J gene: TRBJ1-6; clone size: NA; CDR3 protein: CAISVQGNSPLHF; CDR3 DNA: TGTGCCATCAGTGTTCAGGGTAATTCACCCCTCCACTTT
V gene: TRBV5-1; D gene: NA; J gene: TRBJ2-2; clone size: few; CDR3 protein: CASSLTYPGELFF; CDR3 DNA: TGCGCCAGCAGCCTTACCTACCCCGGGGAGCTGTTTTTT
V gene: TRBV30; D gene: NA; J gene: TRBJ2-1; clone size: NA; CDR3 protein: CAWETDFSYNEQFF; CDR3 DNA: TGTGCCTGGGAAACTGACTTCTCCTACAATGAGCAGTTCTTC
V gene: TRBV11-3; D gene: NA; J gene: TRBJ2-1; clone size: NA; CDR3 protein: CASSFTQGNHEQFF; CDR3 DNA: TGTGCCAGCAGCTTTACCCAGGGTAACCATGAGCAGTTCTTC
V gene: TRBV9; D gene: NA; J gene: TRBJ1-6; clone size: NA; CDR3 protein: CASSGGGPAGSPLHF; CDR3 DNA: TGTGCCAGCAGCGGGGGGGGGCCCGCGGGTTCACCCCTCCACTTT
V gene: TRBV2; D gene: TRBD1; J gene: TRBJ1-4; clone size: NA; CDR3 protein: CARRERWTGVEKLFF; CDR3 DNA: TGTGCCAGAAGAGAACGTTGGACAGGGGTAGAAAAACTGTTTTTT
V gene: TRBV4-2; D gene: TRBD2; J gene: TRBJ2-4; clone size: few; CDR3 protein: CASSQAPGLAENIQYF; CDR3 DNA: TGTGCCAGCAGCCAAGCCCCTGGACTAGCGGAAAACATTCAGTACTTC
V gene: TRBV7-9; D gene: TRBD2; J gene: TRBJ2-3; clone size: many; CDR3 protein: CASSLSGADTDTQYF; CDR3 DNA: TGTGCCAGCAGCTTGAGCGGGGCGGACACAGATACGCAGTATTTT
V gene: TRBV28; D gene: TRBD2; J gene: TRBJ2-5; clone size: few; CDR3 protein: CASSLRASGGYPLYF; CDR3 DNA: TGTGCCAGCAGTTTACGGGCTAGCGGGGGGTACCCGTTGTACTTC
V gene: TRBV6-6; D gene: TRBD2; J gene: TRBJ2-1; clone size: few; CDR3 protein: CASMTSGNEQFF; CDR3 DNA: TGTGCCAGCATGACTAGCGGCAATGAGCAGTTCTTC
V gene: TRBV15; D gene: NA; J gene: TRBJ1-3; clone size: NA; CDR3 protein: CATNRDLSGIGGNTIYF; CDR3 DNA: TGTGCCACCAACAGAGATCTGTCAGGAATCGGTGGAAACACCATATATTTT
V gene: TRBV5-6; D gene: TRBD1; J gene: TRBJ2-5; clone size: few; CDR3 protein: CASRGQQETQYF; CDR3 DNA: TGTGCCAGCAGGGGACAGCAAGAGACCCAGTACTTC
V gene: TRBV27; D gene: TRBD2; J gene: TRBJ2-3; clone size: NA; CDR3 protein: CASSPLLADTQYF; CDR3 DNA: TGTGCCAGCAGTCCCCTACTAGCGGATACGCAGTATTTT